What follows are 2 T cell receptor beta chains derived from one specimen sequenced in a study of blood T cell repertoires in COVID-19. Some clones are missing from TCRdb's copy, which holds only in-frame ones; the method was immunoSEQ multiplex PCR. The data hold about 95,000 clones, with roughly nine tenths observed a single time. What was sequenced was peripheral blood. These receptors originate from a woman in her 70s with acute or convalescent COVID-19.

The chain recombines TRBV5-4 with TRBJ1-2; D uncertain. V shed 3 bases and J shed 5 bases, with 14 bases lying between them. In germline, CDR1 is SGHNT, CDR2 YYREEE (reference sequence). There are 14 residues in the CDR3. Written as DNA, the CDR3 is TGTGCCAGCAGCTCGCCGGGGAGGAAGTATGGCTACACCTTC. Residues: CASSSPGRKYGYTF.

This sequence joins TRBV5-4 and TRBJ2-5, with 7 bases lining up with TRBD1. There are 15 residues in the CDR3. V dropped 3 bases and J dropped 2; count of bases not matched to a gene: 7. CDR1 and CDR2 (germline): SGHNT, YYREEE (reference sequence). The CDR3 nucleotides read TGTGCCAGCAGCTCGTTTGACAGGGAGCAAGAGACCCAGTACTTC. Protein product: CASSSFDREQETQYF.